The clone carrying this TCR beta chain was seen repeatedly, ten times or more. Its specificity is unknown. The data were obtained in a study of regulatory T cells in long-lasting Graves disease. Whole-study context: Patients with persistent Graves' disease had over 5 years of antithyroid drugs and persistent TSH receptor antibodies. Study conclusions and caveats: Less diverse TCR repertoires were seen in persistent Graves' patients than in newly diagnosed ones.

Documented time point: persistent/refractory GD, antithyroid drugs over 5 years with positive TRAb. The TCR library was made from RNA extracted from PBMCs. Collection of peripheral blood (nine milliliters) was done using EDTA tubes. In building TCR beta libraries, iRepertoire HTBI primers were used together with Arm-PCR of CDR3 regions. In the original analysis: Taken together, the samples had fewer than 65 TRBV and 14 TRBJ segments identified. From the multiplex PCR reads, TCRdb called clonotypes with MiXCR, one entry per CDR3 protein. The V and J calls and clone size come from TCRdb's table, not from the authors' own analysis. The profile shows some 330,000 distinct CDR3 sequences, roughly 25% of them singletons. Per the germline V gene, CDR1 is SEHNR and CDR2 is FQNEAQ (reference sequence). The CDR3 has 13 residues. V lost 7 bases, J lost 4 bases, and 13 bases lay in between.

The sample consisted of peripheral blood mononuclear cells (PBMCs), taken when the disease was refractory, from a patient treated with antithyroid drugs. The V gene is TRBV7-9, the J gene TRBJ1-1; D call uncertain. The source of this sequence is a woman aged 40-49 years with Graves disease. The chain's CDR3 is CASIPKLSTEAFF. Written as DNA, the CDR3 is TGTGCCAGCATCCCAAAATTAAGCACTGAAGCTTTCTTT.